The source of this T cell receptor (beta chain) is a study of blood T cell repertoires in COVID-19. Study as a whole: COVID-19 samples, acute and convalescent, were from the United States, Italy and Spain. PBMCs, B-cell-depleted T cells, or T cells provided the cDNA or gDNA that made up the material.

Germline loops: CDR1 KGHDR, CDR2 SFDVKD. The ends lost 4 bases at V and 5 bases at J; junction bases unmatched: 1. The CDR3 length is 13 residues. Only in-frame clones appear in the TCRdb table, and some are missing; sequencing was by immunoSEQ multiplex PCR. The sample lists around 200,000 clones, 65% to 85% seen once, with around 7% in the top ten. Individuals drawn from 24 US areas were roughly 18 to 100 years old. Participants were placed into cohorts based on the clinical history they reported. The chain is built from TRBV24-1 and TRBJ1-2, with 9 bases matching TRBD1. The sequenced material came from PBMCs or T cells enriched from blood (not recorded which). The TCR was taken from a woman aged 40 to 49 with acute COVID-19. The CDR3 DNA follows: TGTGCCACCAGTGAGGACAGGGGATATGGCTACACCTTC. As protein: CATSEDRGYGYTF.